This TCR beta chain comes out of a study of breast tumors, draining lymph nodes, adjacent tissues. TCRdb independently ran MiXCR on the multiplex PCR reads; one entry per CDR3 protein. The sample has roughly 220,000 distinct CDR3 sequences; approximately 36% are singletons. Study-level points and caveats: Data fit most tumor T cells coming from lymph node, expanding in tumor. Tumor TCR diversity was below lymph nodes but above nontumor tissue. The lymph node origin of tumor T cells was framed as consistent with a hypothesis, not demonstrated.

V trimming: 4 bases; J trimming: 5 bases; junction bases outside the gene matches: 7. The germline V gene has CDR1 LGHDT and CDR2 YNNKEL (reference sequence). The CDR3 has 17 amino acids. The lymph nodes were axillary draining lymph nodes from breast cancer patients. This clonotype was seen a handful of times. Its antigen is unidentified. The sample consisted of axillary lymph node tissue. The clonotype originates from a female donor with breast cancer. Some clones in this sample may be carry-over from other donors' samples. This chain links TRBV3-1 with TRBJ2-3; 15 positions match TRBD2. The CDR3 spells CASSRTSGRAGEDTQYF. CDR3 DNA sequence: TGTGCCAGCAGCCGGACTAGCGGGAGGGCCGGGGAAGATACGCAGTATTTT.